Listed below are T cell receptor beta chains from one sample, sequenced in a study of regulatory T cells in long-lasting Graves disease. TCRdb itself ran the multiplex PCR reads through MiXCR, one entry per CDR3 protein. The sample gives 550,000 to 700,000 distinct CDR3 sequences, roughly 16% of which show up once; around 11% is in the top ten. Separately, the same data were catalogued under a study of T cells in Graves' hyperthyroidism and ophthalmopathy.

The starting material was peripheral blood mononuclear cells (PBMCs), obtained at new diagnosis, from a patient treated with antithyroid drugs. The receptors stem from a man in his late teens or twenties with Graves disease. Both conserved end residues are part of each CDR3. Fields, in order: CDR3 length, J gene, D gene, V gene, clone size, CDR3 protein, CDR3 DNA. D genes are given only for firm matches. Size is omitted from some rows. Given values are once, few, many or a class for expanded clones.

15,TRBJ2-3,TRBD2,TRBV29-1,many,CSVYGTSGSIDTQYF,TGCAGCGTCTACGGGACTAGCGGGAGCATTGATACGCAGTATTTT
15,TRBJ2-5,.,TRBV9,few,CASSPDLGHRETQYF,TGTGCCAGCAGCCCCGACCTGGGGCATCGGGAGACCCAGTACTTC
12,TRBJ1-2,.,TRBV20-1,once,CSASPNFYGYTF,TGCAGTGCTAGCCCCAACTTCTATGGCTACACCTTC
16,TRBJ2-4,TRBD2,TRBV28,many,CASSPGLAGGWDIQYF,TGTGCCAGCAGCCCGGGACTAGCGGGAGGGTGGGACATTCAGTACTTC
13,TRBJ1-1,TRBD1,TRBV2,.,CASLDRGDTEAFF,TGTGCCAGCCTGGACAGGGGGGACACTGAAGCTTTCTTT
16,TRBJ2-1,TRBD2,TRBV7-9,many,CASSPPSGIAGGGEFF,TGTGCCAGCAGCCCCCCTTCGGGTATAGCGGGAGGCGGGGAGTTCTTC
15,TRBJ2-7,TRBD2,TRBV5-4,.,CASSIGTSGPYEQYF,TGTGCCAGCAGCATTGGGACTAGCGGGCCCTACGAGCAGTACTTC
17,TRBJ2-1,TRBD2,TRBV13,few,CASSLRLAGDTYNEQFF,TGTGCCAGCAGCCTACGACTAGCGGGAGATACCTACAATGAGCAGTTCTTC
15,TRBJ1-2,.,TRBV10-3,.,CAISESRVQGYGYTF,TGTGCCATCAGTGAGTCGAGGGTTCAGGGCTATGGCTACACCTTC
15,TRBJ2-3,.,TRBV28,many,CASSFRDPGTDTQYF,TGTGCCAGCAGTTTCCGGGACCCTGGGACAGATACGCAGTATTTT
13,TRBJ1-2,.,TRBV3-1,.,CASRPGGWYGYTF,TGTGCCAGCCGCCCGGGGGGGTGGTATGGCTACACCTTC
13,TRBJ2-2,.,TRBV6-2/TRBV6-3,many,CASSYSSAGELFF,TGTGCCAGCAGTTACTCATCGGCCGGGGAGCTGTTTTTT
16,TRBJ1-2,.,TRBV9,many,CASSVGGGSVDYGYTF,TGTGCCAGCAGCGTCGGGGGGGGGTCGGTCGACTATGGCTACACCTTC
15,TRBJ2-1,.,TRBV7-9,few,CAIPWGGSSYNEQFF,TGTGCTATCCCCTGGGGGGGCAGCTCCTACAATGAGCAGTTCTTC
13,TRBJ1-4,.,TRBV29-1,.,CSAGRAPNEKLFF,TGCAGCGCAGGCAGGGCTCCTAATGAAAAACTGTTTTTT
16,TRBJ2-5,TRBD2,TRBV16,few,CASSPAWREIQGTQYF,TGTGCCAGCAGCCCTGCCTGGCGGGAGATCCAAGGGACCCAGTACTTC
14,TRBJ1-4,.,TRBV6-2/TRBV6-3,many,CASSQTARFEKLFF,TGTGCCAGCAGCCAGACAGCGAGGTTTGAAAAACTGTTTTTT
16,TRBJ1-5,.,TRBV6-1,.,CASRSGTTYSNQPQHF,TGTGCCAGCAGGTCCGGGACAACCTATAGCAATCAGCCCCAGCATTTT
13,TRBJ1-1,.,TRBV19,.,CASRWLGNTEAFF,TGTGCCAGTAGATGGCTGGGGAACACTGAAGCTTTCTTT
17,TRBJ2-1,TRBD2,TRBV12-3/TRBV12-4,.,CASRLAGGRPPYNEQFF,TGTGCCAGCCGTCTAGCGGGCGGGAGGCCACCCTACAATGAGCAGTTCTTC
12,TRBJ2-1,.,TRBV19,.,CASSIGTGSRFF,TGTGCCAGTAGTATAGGGACTGGATCGCGGTTCTTC
14,TRBJ2-2,.,TRBV19,.,CASSLALNTGELFF,TGTGCCAGTAGCCTCGCGCTGAACACCGGGGAGCTGTTTTTT